These 10 T cell receptor beta chains came from one sample sequenced in a study of cytomegalovirus exposure and HLA in healthy donors. The table came from immunoSEQ multiplex PCR; TCRdb's copy has only in-frame clones and leaves some out. The sample lists about 70,000 clones, 80% to 95% occurring once. Material for sequencing was PBMCs. The origin of the receptors is a man aged 18 to 35 in good health and CMV-seropositive.

The chain has TRBV9 and TRBJ2-1; D ambiguous. The germline gives CDR1 SGDLS, CDR2 YYNGEE. CDR3 length: 17 residues. V dropped 0 bases and J dropped 2 bases, with 15 bases sitting between them. DNA of the CDR3: TGTGCCAGCAGCGTAGATGAGCGTCTGGGTCCCTACAATGAGCAGTTCTTC. Its translation is CASSVDERLGPYNEQFF.

V usage is TRBV6-6 and J usage is TRBJ2-1; TRBD2 is a possible D gene (6 bases). In germline, CDR1 is MNHNY, CDR2 SVGAGI (reference sequence). The CDR3 has 12 amino acids. The ends were cut back, 6 bases at V and 10 bases at J, with 13 bases in the middle. The CDR3 region is CASSLGRGEQFF. DNA of the CDR3: TGTGCCAGCAGCCTCGGGCGGGGAGAGCAGTTCTTC.

This clone was seen only once. The chain uses TRBV6-5 and TRBJ2-7, with a weak D call TRBD2 (6 bases). CDR1 and CDR2 from the germline V gene are MNHEY and SVGAGI. This CDR3 is built from 15 residues. V was cut by 4 bases and J by 3 bases, with 16 bases left in between. CDR3 bases: TGTGCCAGCAGTTTGCGCTTAGCGGCTAGCTACGAGCAGTACTTC. This translates into CASSLRLAASYEQYF.

The J gene is TRBJ2-4, the V gene TRBV7-9, with D perhaps TRBD1 (5 bases). With 1 base removed from V and 0 bases from J, the gap between germline ends came to 7 bases. CDR3 length: 15 residues. Germline assignment: CDR1 SEHNR and CDR2 FQNEAQ (reference sequence). This chain's CDR3 is CASSLERGAKNIQYF. As DNA, the CDR3 is TGTGCCAGCAGCTTAGAAAGGGGAGCCAAAAACATTCAGTACTTC.

The chain has TRBV5-1 and TRBJ1-2; 9 nucleotides align to TRBD1. V gave up 3 bases and J gave up 8 bases; unmatched junction bases: 8. The CDR3 contains 14 residues. CDR1 is SGHRS and CDR2 is YFSETQ in the germline V gene. The CDR3 region is CASSSTGGVGGYTF. The CDR3 bases are TGCGCCAGCAGCTCAACAGGGGGCGTCGGAGGCTACACCTTC.

V usage is TRBV27 and J usage is TRBJ2-1; D remains ambiguous. Germline V gene sequence: CDR1 MNHEY, CDR2 SMNVEV (reference sequence). The CDR3 spans 13 residues. Trimming pared 3 bases from V and 6 bases from J, leaving 9 bases between. CDR3 sequence reads: CASSFSSSNEQFF. In DNA form, the CDR3 reads TGTGCCAGCAGTTTTAGTAGCTCCAATGAGCAGTTCTTC.

In regard to this clone: The junction departs from germline at one end; a sequencing error may be responsible. V usage is TRBV19 and J usage is TRBJ2-1, with 9 bases aligning to TRBD2. The CDR3 has 18 amino acids. Germline V CDR1 and CDR2: LNHDA, SQIVND (reference sequence). This CDR3 reads CASSPRSSGVRSTNGQFF. The DNA of the CDR3 is TGTGCCAGTAGCCCGCGGTCTAGCGGGGTCCGTTCTACAAATGGGCAGTTCTTC.

The V gene is TRBV28, the J gene TRBJ2-6, with D possibly being TRBD2 (5 bases). The CDR3 spans 15 residues. Germline assignment: CDR1 MDHEN and CDR2 SYDVKM. Trimming took off 4 bases at V and 4 bases at J, with 11 bases between the two ends. The CDR3 spells CASSSVGKGANVLTF. The CDR3 DNA follows: TGTGCCAGCAGTTCCGTCGGGAAAGGGGCCAACGTCCTGACTTTC. Drawing the rest from reference TRBV28 and TRBJ2-6, the complete variable domain is DVKVTQSSRYLVKRTGEKVFLECVQDMDHENMFWYRQDPGLGLRLIYFSYDVKMKEKGDIPEGYSVSREKKERFSLILESASTNQTSMYLCASSSVGKGANVLTFGAGSRLTVL.

V is TRBV28 and J is TRBJ2-7, with D perhaps matching TRBD2 (5 bases). V dropped 5 bases and J dropped 0 bases, with 17 bases sitting between them. The germline gives CDR1 MDHEN, CDR2 SYDVKM. CDR3 length equals 16 residues. The CDR3 DNA reads as TGTGCCAGCAGTATGCGGGTCCAGAAGCCCTCCTACGAGCAGTACTTC. This sequence encodes CASSMRVQKPSYEQYF.

This chain connects TRBV6-5 to TRBJ2-5; the D gene is possibly TRBD1 (6 bases). The germline V and J ends were trimmed by 5 bases and 5 bases, with 15 bases remaining between them. CDR1 is MNHEY, CDR2 SVGAGI, per germline. This CDR3 contains 14 residues. This CDR3 is CASSPFGGGETQYF. The CDR3 region has the DNA TGTGCCAGCAGTCCCTTTGGGGGCGGGGAGACCCAGTACTTC.